This TCR beta chain comes out of a study of CD8 T cells in ankylosing spondylitis. TCRdb independently ran MiXCR on the 5' RACE reads; one entry per CDR3 protein. There are over 700,000 distinct CDR3 sequences in the sample; 15% to 20% occur only once, and roughly a fifth lies in the top ten. General study points: For ankylosing spondylitis blood, a TCR beta motif of 7 or 8 highly homologous variants appeared characteristic. Researchers reportedly found disease-linked clones significantly enriched in matched ankylosing spondylitis synovial fluid. Clones linked to disease, bearing a CD8+ phenotype, were relatively rare in peripheral blood.

This clonotype was recorded a few times. Its antigen is currently unknown. Germline V gene lookup returns CDR1 SGHRS and CDR2 YFSETQ. Trimming took 0 bases from V and 7 from J, leaving 8 bases between them. The CDR3 contains 13 residues. The sequence derives from a male donor with ankylosing spondylitis. The genes are TRBV5-1 and TRBJ2-1; D is undetermined. The sequencing input was blood, either unsorted or a sorted T cell fraction (not recorded which). The CDR3: CASSLDGWNEQFF. In DNA, the CDR3 is TGCGCCAGCAGCTTGGACGGGTGGAATGAGCAGTTCTTC.